The 21 T cell receptor beta chains in this list originate from one sample, sequenced in a study of blood T cell repertoires in COVID-19. The repertoire was sequenced with immunoSEQ multiplex PCR; TCRdb's copy has only in-frame clones and lacks some. Here the sample spans about 280,000 clones, approximately 90% being singletons. Sequenced input: PBMCs or T cells enriched from blood (not recorded which). The receptor source for this set is a man in his forties or fifties who had been exposed to COVID-19.

The genes are TRBV28 and TRBJ2-2, with D unresolved. This CDR3 contains 12 residues. Germline loops: CDR1 MDHEN, CDR2 SYDVKM. V was cut by 6 bases and J by 6 bases, with 8 bases left in between. In DNA, the CDR3 is TGTGCCAGCAGATTGTCGGCCGGGGAGCTGTTTTTT. Translation: CASRLSAGELFF.

Only one count was recorded for this clone. The genes are TRBV27 and TRBJ1-6; D gene uncertain. In germline, CDR1 is MNHEY, CDR2 SMNVEV (reference sequence). The germline V and J ends were trimmed by 5 bases and 6 bases, with 8 bases remaining between them. This CDR3 has 13 amino acids. CDR3 loop: CASSREGNSPLHF. The DNA for the CDR3 is TGTGCCAGCAGTCGTGAGGGTAATTCACCCCTCCACTTT.

This chain links TRBV11-2 with TRBJ1-1, with D possibly matching TRBD1 (5 bases). Germline lookup yields CDR1 SGHAT and CDR2 FQNNGV. The CDR3 extends over 13 amino acids. V lost 4 bases and J lost 6, with 12 bases in between. CDR3 in DNA: TGTGCCAGCAGCTGGCCAGGGATCCCTGAAGCTTTCTTT. Translating gives CASSWPGIPEAFF.

The chain carries TRBV30 and TRBJ1-5, with D perhaps TRBD1 (6 bases). Germline-derived CDR1 and CDR2 are GTSNPN and SVGIG (reference sequence). The CDR3 is 13 amino acids. V was pared by 5 bases and J by 1 base, with 9 bases between. Here the CDR3 reads CAWGGQSNQPQHF. CDR3 bases: TGTGCCTGGGGAGGACAGAGCAATCAGCCCCAGCATTTT.

This rearrangement joins TRBV4-1 to TRBJ2-2, with TRBD1 as a possible D gene (6 bases). The CDR3 covers 18 residues. V was clipped by 2 bases and J by 0 bases, with 16 bases between them. Germline lookup yields CDR1 MGHRA and CDR2 YSYEKL. The CDR3 DNA reads as TGCGCCAGCAGCCAATTGGGGGCCCCGGCTTCGAACACCGGGGAGCTGTTTTTT. Translated: CASSQLGAPASNTGELFF.

V usage is TRBV11-2 and J usage is TRBJ1-5, with 8 bases that match TRBD1. J was trimmed by 3 bases and V by 0 bases; bases with no gene match: 1. Germline lookup yields CDR1 SGHAT and CDR2 FQNNGV. This CDR3 spans 15 amino acids. CDR3 residues: CASSLETGVNQPQHF. The CDR3 DNA is TGTGCCAGCAGCTTAGAGACAGGGGTCAATCAGCCCCAGCATTTT.

The chain recombines TRBV7-6 with TRBJ2-7, with 8 bases identical to TRBD1. The CDR3 covers 14 residues. Unmatched junction bases numbered 5, after V lost 5 bases and J lost 2 bases. Germline lookup yields CDR1 SGHVS and CDR2 FNYEAQ. The CDR3 protein is CASSTTTGAYEQYF. The CDR3 DNA is TGTGCCAGCAGCACTACGACAGGGGCCTACGAGCAGTACTTC.

The rearrangement uses TRBV5-4 and TRBJ2-2, with 9 bases matching TRBD1. Per germline, CDR1 SGHNT and CDR2 YYREEE (reference sequence). The CDR3 length is 15 residues. The V gene end was trimmed by 3 bases and the J gene end by 6 bases; junction bases not matched to a gene: 6. This CDR3 is CASSSVRTGAGELFF. The DNA of the CDR3 is TGTGCCAGCAGCTCGGTCCGGACAGGGGCCGGGGAGCTGTTTTTT.

V and J are TRBV10-3 and TRBJ2-7; D might be TRBD1 (5 bases). The CDR3 has 12 amino acids. CDR1 is ENHRY, CDR2 SYGVKD, per germline. With 5 bases removed from V and 2 bases from J, the gap between germline ends came to 7 bases. The CDR3 DNA sequence: TGTGCCATCAGTAGACAGACCTACGAGCAGTACTTC. Protein product: CAISRQTYEQYF.

This chain uses TRBV6-1 with TRBJ2-1, with TRBD2 as a possible D gene (6 bases). Germline CDR1 MNHNS, CDR2 SASEGT. The V gene lost 2 bases and the J gene lost 8 bases, with 16 bases spanning the gap. The CDR3 consists of 15 residues. Written as DNA, the CDR3 is TGTGCCAGCAGTGAATATAGCGGAAAGGCCGATGAGCAGTTCTTC. This codes for CASSEYSGKADEQFF.

The chain combines TRBV5-5 with TRBJ1-1; no clear D. The V end lost 1 base, the J end lost 1 base, and 11 bases lay between the germline ends. There are 15 residues in the CDR3. CDR1 and CDR2 from the germline V gene are SGHKS and YYEKEE (reference sequence). The CDR3 is CASSLTAGQNTEAFF. The CDR3 DNA is TGTGCCAGCAGCTTGACAGCTGGCCAGAACACTGAAGCTTTCTTT.

The chain recombines TRBV5-4 with TRBJ1-6; D is possibly TRBD1 (5 bases). The CDR3 length is 17 residues. V gave up 5 bases and J gave up 4 bases, with 19 bases separating them. Germline assignment: CDR1 SGHNT and CDR2 YYREEE (reference sequence). The CDR3 sequence is CASSLGAGPNYNSPLHF. In nucleotides, the CDR3 is TGTGCCAGCAGTTTAGGGGCAGGGCCTAATTATAATTCACCCCTCCACTTT.

This chain joins TRBV12-5 and TRBJ2-7, with 7 nucleotides matching TRBD2. Trimming cost V 4 bases and J 4 bases; bases outside gene matches: 16. Looked up from germline, CDR1 is LGHNT and CDR2 is FRNRAP. The CDR3 consists of 17 residues. CDR3 DNA: TGTGCTAGTGGTTCGGCGATAGTCGGCGGGAGTTCTTACGAGCAGTACTTC. This translates into CASGSAIVGGSSYEQYF.

This chain links TRBV20-1 with TRBJ2-1, with 9 bases lining up with TRBD2. The germline V gene has CDR1 DFQATT and CDR2 SNEGSKA (reference sequence). V was pared by 3 bases and J by 4 bases, with 4 bases of the junction left unmatched. The CDR3 consists of 14 residues. For the CDR3, the DNA is TGCAGTGCTAGTGAGACTAGCGGTTACAATGAGCAGTTCTTC. Residues: CSASETSGYNEQFF.

This chain links TRBV19 with TRBJ2-7; D is possibly TRBD1 (6 bases). Trimming removed 8 bases from V and 3 bases from J, with 17 bases in between. The germline V gene encodes CDR1 LNHDA and CDR2 SQIVND (reference sequence). The CDR3 totals 14 residues. CDR3 sequence reads: CASGPQGPGYEQYF. CDR3 sequence (DNA): TGTGCCAGTGGCCCGCAGGGGCCTGGCTACGAGCAGTACTTC.

This clone was detected only once. V gene TRBV12-2 combines with J gene TRBJ2-5; the DNA was not compared with TRBD1, the D call given in the table. TRBV12-2 represents a pseudogene. This CDR3 is built from 14 residues. This chain's CDR3 is CASRLAKGVETQYF. CDR3 DNA sequence: TGTGCAAGTCGCTTAGCAAAGGGGGTCGAGACCCAGTACTTC.

This rearrangement joins TRBV5-1 to TRBJ2-3; a possible D gene is TRBD2 (6 bases). The V end lost 7 bases, the J end lost 0 bases, and 15 bases lay between the germline ends. Germline assignment: CDR1 SGHRS and CDR2 YFSETQ. This CDR3 region has 15 residues. CDR3 in DNA: TGCGCCAGCGGAATGAGCGGGCCAAGCACAGATACGCAGTATTTT. As protein: CASGMSGPSTDTQYF.

The V call is TRBV27, the J call TRBJ2-1; 7 bases match TRBD1. This CDR3 spans 15 amino acids. After removal of 5 bases from V and 5 bases from J, the junction contained 9 bases not matched to a gene. Looked up from germline, CDR1 is MNHEY and CDR2 is SMNVEV (reference sequence). The DNA of the CDR3 is TGTGCCAGCAGTGTACAGGGGAAAACTAACAATGAGCAGTTCTTC. This encodes CASSVQGKTNNEQFF.

The rearrangement links TRBV10-3 to TRBJ2-5, with TRBD2 matching 13 bases. The CDR3 has 16 residues. The J segment lost 1 base and the V segment lost 4 bases, leaving 3 bases of the junction unmatched. CDR1 and CDR2 from the germline V gene are ENHRY and SYGVKD. The CDR3 nucleotides are TGTGCCATCAGTGTAGGGACTAGCGGGGCCCAAGAGACCCAGTACTTC. This encodes CAISVGTSGAQETQYF.

V usage is TRBV7-9 and J usage is TRBJ2-1, with 7 bases identical to TRBD2. The CDR3 contains 15 residues. V lost 3 bases, J lost 8 bases, and 10 bases stayed unmatched. Germline V gene sequence: CDR1 SEHNR, CDR2 FQNEAQ (reference sequence). CDR3 loop: CASSLTSPVEDEQFF. Written as DNA, the CDR3 is TGTGCCAGCAGCTTGACTAGCCCGGTCGAGGATGAGCAGTTCTTC.

This chain joins TRBV9 and TRBJ2-7; TRBD2 matches at 10 bases. The CDR3 is 14 residues long. The junction had 6 bases not matched to a gene; V was cut back by 3 bases and J by 6 bases. Looked up from germline, CDR1 is SGDLS and CDR2 is YYNGEE. The CDR3 spells CASSASGGFGEQYF. The CDR3 nucleotides read TGTGCCAGCAGCGCTAGCGGGGGTTTCGGCGAGCAGTACTTC.